This T cell receptor (beta chain) comes out of a study of blood T cell repertoires in COVID-19. This CDR3 is 16 amino acids long. V lost 4 bases, J lost 10 bases, and 11 bases stayed unmatched. Germline CDR1 is SGHVS and CDR2 is FNYEAQ. Sequenced by immunoSEQ multiplex PCR; TCRdb stores in-frame clones only, minus some. The sample consists of around 95,000 clones, about 80% of them appearing once. The sample comprised peripheral blood. The chain has TRBV7-6 and TRBJ1-6; 9 bases agree with TRBD1. This receptor was identified in a woman between 70 and 85 years old with acute or convalescent COVID-19. The CDR3 spells CASSSEAGTGRSPLHF. The CDR3 coding sequence is TGTGCCAGCAGCTCCGAAGCCGGGACAGGGAGATCACCCCTCCACTTT.